Below are 20 T cell receptor beta chains sequenced from a single sample in a study of T cells in Graves' hyperthyroidism and ophthalmopathy. TCR beta CDR3 sequences were amplified from RNA transcripts. First-round RT-PCR with HTBI primers amplified the TCR CDR3 region. TCRdb processed the multiplex PCR reads anew with MiXCR; each CDR3 protein has one entry. The table lists around 540,000 distinct CDR3 sequences, about 16% of them singletons. Source material: blood. Receptor source: a woman aged 30 to 39 with Graves' ophthalmopathy.

This clonotype has more than one count but fewer than ten. J is TRBJ2-5 and V is TRBV7-6; 10 bases map to TRBD2. V gave up 2 bases and J gave up 4 bases; unmatched junction bases: 10. This CDR3 comprises 17 residues. Germline assignment: CDR1 SGHVS and CDR2 FNYEAQ. Written as DNA, the CDR3 is TGTGCCAGCAGCTTATGGCCGTCTAGCGGGAGTGGAGAGACCCAGTACTTC. Its translation: CASSLWPSSGSGETQYF.

This clonotype appeared many times. The J gene is TRBJ2-7, the V gene TRBV9; 9 positions agree with TRBD1. The CDR3 contains 14 residues. CDR1 and CDR2 (germline): SGDLS, YYNGEE. J gave up 4 bases and V 3 bases, and 5 bases lay outside the gene matches. CDR3 nucleotides: TGTGCCAGCAGCGCGGACAGGGGAATGTACGAGCAGTACTTC. It yields the protein CASSADRGMYEQYF.

This sequence joins TRBV6-4 and TRBJ1-5, with D unclear. CDR3 size: 15 residues. The ends were cut back, 4 bases at V and 1 base at J, with 11 bases in the middle. Germline V gene lookup returns CDR1 MRHNA and CDR2 SNTAGT. The CDR3 protein is CASSADLGSNQPQHF. The DNA for the CDR3 is TGTGCCAGCAGTGCCGATCTTGGGAGCAATCAGCCCCAGCATTTT.

This clonotype was detected a few times. The rearrangement joins TRBV20-1 to TRBJ2-5; no clear D. The CDR3 is 12 amino acids. Trimming cost V 0 bases and J 5 bases, with 7 bases left between them. CDR1 and CDR2 (germline): DFQATT, SNEGSKA (reference sequence). This chain's CDR3 is CSARDPPETQYF. As DNA, the CDR3 is TGCAGTGCTAGAGATCCCCCCGAGACCCAGTACTTC.

This clonotype was counted many times. This chain connects TRBV6-6 to TRBJ2-3, with 9 nucleotides matching TRBD1. This CDR3 is built from 17 residues. Looked up from germline, CDR1 is MNHNY and CDR2 is SVGAGI (reference sequence). The ends lost 2 bases at V and 2 bases at J; junction bases unmatched: 8. CDR3 in amino acids: CASSYGVTGGLTDTQYF. The CDR3 region has the DNA TGTGCCAGCAGTTACGGCGTGACAGGGGGACTCACAGATACGCAGTATTTT.

This clonotype came up many times. The rearrangement uses TRBV7-2 and TRBJ2-3; D is unclear. CDR1 is SGHTA and CDR2 is FQGNSA in the germline V gene. V lost 5 bases and J lost 4, with 10 bases in between. This CDR3 contains 13 residues. CDR3 protein: CASSPPGPDTQYF. CDR3 nucleotide sequence: TGTGCCAGCAGCCCCCCAGGCCCAGATACGCAGTATTTT.

This sequence joins TRBV10-3 and TRBJ2-1; 8 nucleotides align to TRBD1. Losses at the gene ends were 2 bases for V and 2 bases for J; bases not matched to a gene: 5. The CDR3 is 16 amino acids. Germline V gene lookup returns CDR1 ENHRY and CDR2 SYGVKD. CDR3 nucleotides: TGTGCCATCAGTGAGGGGCCGGGACAGGCCTACAATGAGCAGTTCTTC. It encodes CAISEGPGQAYNEQFF.

There are many counts of this clonotype. For the CDR3, the DNA is TGTGCCAGCAGCTTAGTCGGATCGAGCTCCTACGAGCAGTACTTC. It codes for CASSLVGSSSYEQYF. The V and J genes are TRBV5-8 and TRBJ2-7, with D unresolved. The CDR3 runs to 15 residues. The germline V and J ends were trimmed by 2 bases and 0 bases, with 12 bases remaining between them. Germline V gene lookup returns CDR1 SGHTS and CDR2 YDEGEE. Variable domain in full (rest from reference TRBV5-8 and TRBJ2-7): EAGVTQSPTHLIKTRGQQATLRCSPISGHTSVYWYQQALGLGLQFLLWYDEGEERNRGNFPPRFSGRQFPNYSSELNVNALELEDSALYLCASSLVGSSSYEQYFGPGTRLTVT.

This rearrangement joins TRBV29-1 to TRBJ2-1; the match to TRBD1 covers 9 bases. V shed 0 bases and J 6 bases; nucleotides not matched to a gene: 12. The CDR3 is 17 residues long. From germline, CDR1 is SQVTM and CDR2 ANQGSEA. In DNA, the CDR3 is TGCAGCGTTGAAGATCCGGGACAGGGCTACCTGGTCAATGAGCAGTTCTTC. This codes for CSVEDPGQGYLVNEQFF.

This clonotype occurred many times. The rearrangement uses TRBV9 and TRBJ2-5, with D unresolved. V was pared by 0 bases and J by 0 bases, with 3 bases between. This CDR3 contains 13 residues. The V gene's germline CDR1 is SGDLS and CDR2 YYNGEE. The CDR3 nucleotides are TGTGCCAGCAGCGTAGAGGACCAAGAGACCCAGTACTTC. The encoded protein is CASSVEDQETQYF.

This clonotype was seen more than once but under ten times. The chain is built from TRBV6-2 or TRBV6-3 and TRBJ2-7; 9 bases align to TRBD2. J gave up 7 bases and V 7 bases, and 11 bases lay outside the gene matches. Per the germline V gene, CDR1 is MNHEY and CDR2 is SVGEGT. This CDR3 has 14 amino acids. In DNA form, the CDR3 reads TGTGCCAGCACGGACCCGGCGGGAGGGTGGGAGCAGTACTTC. It encodes CASTDPAGGWEQYF.

The chain employs TRBV19 and TRBJ1-5; D gene ambiguous. Germline V gives CDR1 LNHDA, CDR2 SQIVND (reference sequence). V lost 2 bases and J lost 0, with 8 bases in between. The CDR3 has 15 residues. CDR3 sequence (DNA): TGTGCCAGTAGTATAAATGGAGATAGCAATCAGCCCCAGCATTTT. Residues: CASSINGDSNQPQHF.

About this clonotype: This CDR3 fails to terminate in the conserved phenylalanine or tryptophan, so it likely reflects a read error. The chain recombines TRBV12-3 or TRBV12-4 with TRBJ1-1, with D uncertain. V lost 4 bases, J lost 3 bases, and 9 bases lay in between. The CDR3 contains 13 residues. CDR3: CASSYVPDTEAFL. The CDR3 bases are TGTGCCAGCAGTTACGTCCCGGACACTGAAGCTTTCCTT.

This clonotype was counted many times. The chain has TRBV20-1 and TRBJ1-2; TRBD1 might be the D (5 bases). The CDR3 contains 14 residues. With 0 bases removed from V and 3 bases from J, the gap between germline ends came to 11 bases. Germline V lookup: CDR1 DFQATT, CDR2 SNEGSKA (reference sequence). The CDR3, as DNA: TGCAGTGCTAGAGATAGGGGCTATGACTATGGCTACACCTTC. It encodes CSARDRGYDYGYTF.

This clonotype came up many times. The chain employs TRBV6-8 and TRBJ2-7, with 7 nucleotides matching TRBD2. Germline trimming cut 0 bases from V and 4 bases from J; bases unmatched to any gene: 9. The CDR3 covers 16 residues. Germline V lookup: CDR1 MNHGY, CDR2 SAAAGT. The CDR3 region is CASSYSMGGLIYEQYF. The CDR3 bases are TGTGCCAGCAGTTACTCCATGGGAGGGCTCATTTACGAGCAGTACTTC.

This clonotype has a handful of counts. In nucleotides, the CDR3 is TGTGCCAGCAGTTCCTTCACCGGGACAGTAACTTCTGGAAACACCATATATTTT. The encoded protein is CASSSFTGTVTSGNTIYF. The V gene is TRBV6-5, the J gene TRBJ1-3; 7 nucleotides line up with TRBD1. The CDR3 consists of 18 residues. J lost 1 base, V lost 4 bases, and 13 bases had no gene match. Per the germline V gene, CDR1 is MNHEY and CDR2 is SVGAGI.

This clonotype was counted ten times or more. The rearrangement uses TRBV28 and TRBJ1-2; D may be TRBD1 (6 bases). This CDR3 has 17 amino acids. V lost 5 bases and J 4 bases, leaving 23 bases between the germline ends. Germline values: CDR1 MDHEN, CDR2 SYDVKM. CDR3 residues: CASSLVGKDSELYGYTF. DNA for the CDR3: TGTGCCAGCAGTCTCGTAGGAAAGGACAGCGAACTCTATGGCTACACCTTC.

This clonotype was counted between two and nine times. The CDR3 region is CASSSGKISRGYTF. The CDR3 coding sequence is TGTGCCAGCAGTTCCGGGAAAATATCGCGAGGCTACACCTTC. The rearrangement links TRBV27 to TRBJ1-2; no firm D call. Looked up from germline, CDR1 is MNHEY and CDR2 is SMNVEV (reference sequence). The CDR3 is made up of 14 amino acids. Trimming took 4 bases from V and 8 from J, leaving 17 bases between them.

The chain joins TRBV29-1 to TRBJ2-2; D tentatively fits TRBD1 or TRBD2 (6 bases each). The V end lost 6 bases, the J end lost 4 bases, and 12 bases lay between the germline ends. CDR3 length: 13 amino acids. Germline V gene data show CDR1 as SQVTM and CDR2 as ANQGSEA. CDR3 in DNA: TGCAGCGTAAGGGGGGCGGGCACCGGGGAGCTGTTTTTT. Amino acids: CSVRGAGTGELFF.

The genes are TRBV19 and TRBJ1-3; D remains unclear. CDR1 is LNHDA and CDR2 is SQIVND in the germline V gene (reference sequence). V shed 6 bases and J shed 0 bases, with 12 bases lying between them. This CDR3 is built from 15 residues. In nucleotides, the CDR3 is TGTGCCAGTAGCGTTAAATCGTCCTCTGGAAACACCATATATTTT. This encodes CASSVKSSSGNTIYF.